This T cell receptor beta chain was sequenced for a study of OX40 agonist ivuxolimab in advanced cancers. In the study overall: With ivuxolimab, an agonistic anti-OX40 (CD134) antibody, patients were treated. Aged about 20 to 85 with a mean of roughly 63 years, they were roughly 83% male.

Profiling relied on immunoSEQ multiplex PCR, and the TCRdb table lists in-frame clones only, not all of them. The sample comprises approximately 64,000 clones, approximately 90% of which are singletons, and under 3.5% rests with the top ten. Germline CDR1 is KGHSH and CDR2 is LQKENI. CDR3 length: 17 amino acids. Between the trimmed V and J ends, which lost 3 bases and 0 bases, there was a span of 18 bases. There are a few counts of this clone. Its antigen remains unidentified. Study-wide points: At 0.1 to 3.0 mg/kg and by week 6, CD4+ and CD8+ T cells in the blood had expanded clonally. Relatively little clonal expansion, among the lowest observed, appeared in partial responders at 0.1-3.0 mg/kg.

The V gene is TRBV18, the J gene TRBJ2-7; a weak D match, TRBD2 (5 bases). Sequencing was performed on CD4+ or CD8+ T cells sorted from blood, taken in a trial of the OX40 agonist ivuxolimab. The TCR sequence derives from an adult with an advanced solid tumor such as melanoma, head and neck, liver or kidney cancer. CDR3 residues: CASSPATDLDGSYEQYF. The DNA of the CDR3 is TGTGCCAGCTCACCGGCAACGGACTTGGACGGCTCCTACGAGCAGTACTTC. Full variable domain (missing parts from reference TRBV18 and TRBJ2-7): NAGVMQNPRHLVRRRGQEARLRCSPMKGHSHVYWYRQLPEEGLKFMVYLQKENIIDESGMPKERFSAEFPKEGPSILRIQQVVRGDSAAYFCASSPATDLDGSYEQYFGPGTRLTVT.